A single sample gave rise to the 31 T cell receptor beta chains below, sequenced in a study of cytomegalovirus exposure and HLA in healthy donors. Researchers ran the PCR with 60 Vbeta and 13 Jbeta primers. Produced via immunoSEQ multiplex PCR; TCRdb's table is partial and in-frame only. The table lists 200,000 to 250,000 clones. What was sequenced was PBMCs. These receptors originate from a woman in her twenties or thirties in good health and CMV-seropositive.

V is TRBV5-4 and J is TRBJ2-7; no clear D. Trimming cost V 3 bases and J 1 base, with 2 bases left between them. This CDR3 is 11 amino acids long. The germline V gene encodes CDR1 SGHNT and CDR2 YYREEE (reference sequence). CDR3 coding DNA: TGTGCCAGCAGCTCTTCCTACGAGCAGTACTTC. It specifies CASSSSYEQYF.

Turning to this clone: Other DNA sequences in this specimen translate into the identical CDR3. V and J are TRBV19 and TRBJ2-3; tentative D call: TRBD2 (6 bases). The CDR3 consists of 14 residues. The germline V and J ends were trimmed by 3 bases and 0 bases, with 7 bases remaining between them. CDR1 is LNHDA and CDR2 is SQIVND in the germline V gene (reference sequence). CDR3 sequence reads: CASSIGGSTDTQYF. As DNA, the CDR3 is TGTGCCAGTAGTATTGGAGGGAGCACAGATACGCAGTATTTT.

The rearrangement links TRBV30 to TRBJ2-7; D unclear. Per the germline V gene, CDR1 is GTSNPN and CDR2 is SVGIG (reference sequence). V was cut by 0 bases and J by 5 bases, with 14 bases left in between. The CDR3 consists of 14 residues. CDR3 residues: CAWSVLGSFHEQYF. The CDR3 coding sequence is TGTGCCTGGAGTGTACTGGGTAGCTTCCACGAGCAGTACTTC.

The rearrangement links TRBV5-6 to TRBJ2-1, with no clear D. Trimming cost V 4 bases and J 5 bases, with 13 bases left between them. CDR3 length equals 14 residues. The germline V gene has CDR1 SGHDT and CDR2 YYEEEE. The CDR3 loop is CASSPRVNNNEQFF. CDR3 nucleotide sequence: TGTGCCAGCAGCCCCCGGGTCAATAACAATGAGCAGTTCTTC.

The rearrangement uses TRBV4-1 and TRBJ1-2; 10 bases line up with TRBD1. With V trimmed by 2 bases and J by 2 bases, 5 bases remained unmatched. This CDR3 has 16 residues. Germline V CDR1 and CDR2: MGHRA, YSYEKL. CDR3 residues: CASSQPRQGANYGYTF. The CDR3 DNA follows: TGCGCCAGCAGCCAACCAAGACAGGGGGCGAACTATGGCTACACCTTC.

The chain recombines TRBV10-3 with TRBJ2-6; 10 nucleotides agree with TRBD2. V dropped 8 bases and J dropped 4; count of bases not matched to a gene: 8. Per germline, CDR1 ENHRY and CDR2 SYGVKD. The length of the CDR3 is 16 residues. The CDR3 DNA follows: TGTGCCATCGGAGCGGGGGGGCAAACGGGGGCCAACGTCCTGACTTTC. This gives the protein CAIGAGGQTGANVLTF.

V gene TRBV18 combines with J gene TRBJ1-1; 7 bases are a match to TRBD1. This CDR3 contains 13 residues. In germline, CDR1 is KGHSH, CDR2 LQKENI. Trimming took 5 bases from V and 7 from J; bases not matched to a gene: 7. This CDR3 is CASSLGQDSEAFF. The CDR3 DNA reads as TGTGCCAGCTCATTAGGACAGGACAGTGAAGCTTTCTTT. Full variable domain (outside the CDR3, taken from reference TRBV18 and TRBJ1-1): NAGVMQNPRHLVRRRGQEARLRCSPMKGHSHVYWYRQLPEEGLKFMVYLQKENIIDESGMPKERFSAEFPKEGPSILRIQQVVRGDSAAYFCASSLGQDSEAFFGQGTRLTVV.

The chain links TRBV7-6 to TRBJ1-1, with a possible D match to TRBD1 (6 bases). V was shortened by 3 bases and J by 2 bases, with 10 bases between the two germline ends. The germline V gene has CDR1 SGHVS and CDR2 FNYEAQ. The CDR3 totals 14 residues. CDR3: CASSLRQANTEAFF. CDR3 sequence (DNA): TGTGCCAGCAGCTTGAGACAGGCCAACACTGAAGCTTTCTTT.

The chain recombines TRBV6-5 with TRBJ2-5, with 7 bases lining up with TRBD1. The CDR3 is 15 residues long. V was clipped by 6 bases and J by 2 bases; unmatched bases: 9. CDR1 MNHEY and CDR2 SVGAGI come from the germline V gene. CDR3 sequence: CASSPATGYQETQYF. The CDR3 nucleotides are TGTGCCAGCAGCCCCGCGACAGGGTATCAAGAGACCCAGTACTTC.

V usage is TRBV15 and J usage is TRBJ2-7; possibly TRBD1 for D (6 bases). V was trimmed by 1 base and J by 3 bases, leaving 10 bases between them. The CDR3 sequence is 14 residues long. Per germline, CDR1 LNHNV and CDR2 YYDKDF (reference sequence). The DNA for the CDR3 is TGTGCCACCAGCAGAGGAACAGGGTACTACGAGCAGTACTTC. Amino acid sequence: CATSRGTGYYEQYF.

DNA for the CDR3: TGTGCCAGCAGCGGCAGAGGCACTGAAGCTTTCTTT. It encodes CASSGRGTEAFF. The chain employs TRBV6-4 and TRBJ1-1; D unresolved. In germline, CDR1 is MRHNA, CDR2 SNTAGT. The CDR3 length is 12 residues. The V end lost 6 bases, the J end lost 4 bases, and 9 bases lay between the germline ends.

The rearrangement joins TRBV5-4 to TRBJ1-2, with 7 bases identical to TRBD1. The J segment lost 2 bases and the V segment lost 2 bases, leaving 6 bases of the junction unmatched. The CDR3 runs to 15 residues. Germline V gene lookup returns CDR1 SGHNT and CDR2 YYREEE (reference sequence). The CDR3 sequence: CASSFLDRRNYGYTF. The CDR3 DNA reads TGTGCCAGCAGCTTTTTGGACAGGCGGAACTATGGCTACACCTTC.

CDR3 DNA: TGTGCCAGTAGAGAGGGGACACTAATCAACAATGAGCAGTTCTTC. Protein sequence: CASREGTLINNEQFF. The chain links TRBV19 to TRBJ2-1; weak D call: TRBD1 (6 bases). V was pared by 6 bases and J by 5 bases, with 17 bases between. The CDR3 runs 15 residues. The germline V gene has CDR1 LNHDA and CDR2 SQIVND (reference sequence).

The chain is built from TRBV2 and TRBJ2-1; D may be TRBD1 (6 bases). This CDR3 comprises 15 residues. CDR1 and CDR2 from the germline V gene are SNHLY and FYNNEI. Between the trimmed V and J ends, which lost 3 bases and 2 bases, there was a span of 11 bases. Written as DNA, the CDR3 is TGTGCCAGCAGTGAGTTGACAGGAGCCTACAATGAGCAGTTCTTC. Translating gives CASSELTGAYNEQFF.

The chain uses TRBV7-2 and TRBJ2-7, with 10 positions matching TRBD1. There are 17 residues in the CDR3. The V and J ends lost 3 bases and 6 bases, in that order; junction bases with no gene match: 14. Germline CDR1 and CDR2: SGHTA and FQGNSA. CDR3 nucleotides: TGTGCCAGCAGCTTGACATCCTCCGGACAGGGGGGATTCGAGCAGTACTTC. Translating gives CASSLTSSGQGGFEQYF.

The chain employs TRBV15 and TRBJ2-7, with D possibly TRBD1 on 6 matching bases. Germline-derived CDR1 and CDR2 are LNHNV and YYDKDF (reference sequence). The V end was cut by 3 bases, the J end by 2 bases, with 11 bases between. The CDR3 totals 14 residues. CDR3 coding DNA: TGTGCCACCAGCAGGCAGACAGGTACCTACGAGCAGTACTTC. Its protein product is CATSRQTGTYEQYF.

The chain couples TRBV10-2 to TRBJ2-1; 8 bases agree with TRBD2. This CDR3 spans 15 amino acids. Germline values: CDR1 WSHSY, CDR2 SAAADI. The ends lost 0 bases at V and 8 bases at J; junction bases unmatched: 6. In nucleotides, the CDR3 is TGCGCCAGCAGTGAGTCAGGACTAGCTAGCGATGAGCAGTTCTTC. It encodes CASSESGLASDEQFF.

The chain combines TRBV6-1 with TRBJ1-1; 10 bases fit TRBD1. V was clipped by 4 bases and J by 1 base; unmatched bases: 12. The CDR3 is 18 residues long. CDR1 is MNHNS and CDR2 is SASEGT in the germline V gene. This CDR3 is CASSGGTGESWRNTEAFF. Here the CDR3 DNA reads TGTGCCAGCAGTGGGGGGACAGGGGAAAGTTGGCGGAACACTGAAGCTTTCTTT.

J is TRBJ1-6 and V is TRBV5-6; D not resolved. Trimming stripped 2 bases from V and 9 bases from J, with 9 bases between. The CDR3 is made up of 13 amino acids. Germline V gene sequence: CDR1 SGHDT, CDR2 YYEEEE. DNA of the CDR3: TGTGCCAGCAGCTTCCTACAGACTTCACCCCTCCACTTT. Amino acids: CASSFLQTSPLHF.

The V call is TRBV5-4, the J call TRBJ1-4, with 9 bases fitting TRBD1. The germline CDR1 and CDR2 sequences are SGHNT and YYREEE (reference sequence). V shed 3 bases, J shed 7 bases, and the junction held 4 bases outside the gene matches. The CDR3 is 14 amino acids. Written as DNA, the CDR3 is TGTGCCAGCAGCTCACAGGGGGCTTTTGAAAAACTGTTTTTT. It yields the protein CASSSQGAFEKLFF. Using reference TRBV5-4 and TRBJ1-4 for the parts outside the CDR3, the full variable domain is ETGVTQSPTHLIKTRGQQVTLRCSSQSGHNTVSWYQQALGQGPQFIFQYYREEENGRGNFPPRFSGLQFPNYSSELNVNALELDDSALYLCASSSQGAFEKLFFGSGTQLSVL.

Here the CDR3 DNA reads TGTGCCAGCAGCTTAGAGCTTCCGGGACTAGCGTTCAATGAGCAGTTCTTC. Translation gives CASSLELPGLAFNEQFF. The chain is built from TRBV7-6 and TRBJ2-1; 10 nucleotides match TRBD2. CDR1 and CDR2 (germline): SGHVS, FNYEAQ. Trimming removed 1 base from V and 6 bases from J; junction bases left unmatched: 9. The CDR3 is 17 amino acids. The complete variable domain, with remaining parts taken from reference TRBV7-6 and TRBJ2-1, reads GAGVSQSPRYKVTKRGQDVALRCDPISGHVSLYWYRQALGQGPEFLTYFNYEAQQDKSGLPNDRFSAERPEGSISTLTIQRTEQRDSAMYRCASSLELPGLAFNEQFFGPGTRLTVL.

V gene TRBV9 combines with J gene TRBJ2-7; the D gene is possibly TRBD1 (6 bases). This CDR3 has 12 residues. The germline V and J ends were trimmed by 4 bases and 5 bases, with 10 bases remaining between them. Germline loops: CDR1 SGDLS, CDR2 YYNGEE. As DNA, the CDR3 is TGTGCCAGCAGCCCAGGGGTCCACGAGCAGTACTTC. Its translation: CASSPGVHEQYF.

Remarks on this clone: The same CDR3 arises from other DNA sequences in this sample as well. The rearrangement joins TRBV7-9 to TRBJ1-2; 9 bases map to TRBD1. The CDR3 has 13 amino acids. V lost 5 bases to trimming and J lost 5 bases; unmatched junction nucleotides: 3. Germline lookup yields CDR1 SEHNR and CDR2 FQNEAQ (reference sequence). The DNA for the CDR3 is TGTGCCAGCAGCCTCGGACAGGGGTATGGCTACACCTTC. Translating gives CASSLGQGYGYTF. The full variable domain, completed using reference TRBV7-9 and TRBJ1-2, is DTGVSQNPRHKITKRGQNVTFRCDPISEHNRLYWYRQTLGQGPEFLTYFQNEAQLEKSRLLSDRFSAERPKGSFSTLEIQRTEQGDSAMYLCASSLGQGYGYTFGSGTRLTVV.

The V gene is TRBV18, the J gene TRBJ2-7; 7 nucleotides line up with TRBD1. There are 16 residues in the CDR3. The junction had 12 bases not matched to a gene; V was cut back by 5 bases and J by 2 bases. Looked up from germline, CDR1 is KGHSH and CDR2 is LQKENI. The DNA of the CDR3 is TGTGCCAGCTCATTCTCCTCCCCAGGGGGTGCCTACGAGCAGTACTTC. Its translation: CASSFSSPGGAYEQYF.

This chain uses TRBV19 with TRBJ2-1, with 13 bases that match TRBD2. Germline CDR1 LNHDA, CDR2 SQIVND (reference sequence). The CDR3 is made up of 22 amino acids. The J segment lost 0 bases and the V segment lost 0 bases, leaving 14 bases of the junction unmatched. The CDR3 reads CASSIDFSLGLAGLSSYNEQFF. CDR3 bases: TGTGCCAGTAGTATAGACTTCTCCCTGGGACTAGCGGGGCTAAGCTCCTACAATGAGCAGTTCTTC.

This chain joins TRBV6-5 and TRBJ2-3; tentatively, D is TRBD1 (5 bases). Germline V gene data show CDR1 as MNHEY and CDR2 as SVGAGI. The germline V and J ends were trimmed by 0 bases and 0 bases, with 10 bases remaining between them. The CDR3 consists of 16 residues. The DNA for the CDR3 is TGTGCCAGCAGTTACTCACAGGTTCCAAGCACAGATACGCAGTATTTT. Translated: CASSYSQVPSTDTQYF.

The J gene is TRBJ2-5, the V gene TRBV29-1; tentatively, D is TRBD2 (6 bases). Between the trimmed V and J ends, which lost 7 bases and 6 bases, there was a span of 9 bases. Per germline, CDR1 SQVTM and CDR2 ANQGSEA. The CDR3 loop spans 10 amino acids. The CDR3 DNA reads TGCAGCGGGGGGGAACAGACCCAGTACTTC. It translates to CSGGEQTQYF.

The chain joins TRBV2 to TRBJ1-1, with D possibly TRBD1 on 6 matching bases. The CDR3 consists of 14 residues. V was clipped by 9 bases and J by 2 bases, with 16 bases between them. Germline values: CDR1 SNHLY, CDR2 FYNNEI. CDR3 in amino acids: CARGGAKENTEAFF. The CDR3 bases are TGTGCCAGGGGGGGGGCAAAGGAAAACACTGAAGCTTTCTTT.

V is TRBV28 and J is TRBJ1-1; D may be TRBD1 (6 bases). The germline gives CDR1 MDHEN, CDR2 SYDVKM. The CDR3 is made up of 12 amino acids. V shed 7 bases and J shed 3 bases, with 9 bases lying between them. CDR3 protein: CASTQGYTEAFF. In DNA, the CDR3 is TGTGCCAGCACCCAGGGGTACACTGAAGCTTTCTTT. Complete variable domain (other parts from reference TRBV28 and TRBJ1-1): DVKVTQSSRYLVKRTGEKVFLECVQDMDHENMFWYRQDPGLGLRLIYFSYDVKMKEKGDIPEGYSVSREKKERFSLILESASTNQTSMYLCASTQGYTEAFFGQGTRLTVV.

V is TRBV5-6 and J is TRBJ2-5; TRBD2 might be the D (5 bases). The J call is in doubt because the DNA end fits TRBJ2-7 better. The germline gives CDR1 SGHDT, CDR2 YYEEEE. The CDR3 sequence is 13 residues long. The CDR3, as DNA: TGTGCCAGCAGCCTCGGGATCTCCTACGAGCAGTACTTC. It is translated as CASSLGISYEQYF.

The rearrangement joins TRBV19 to TRBJ2-7, with 12 bases lining up with TRBD2. Germline CDR1 and CDR2: LNHDA and SQIVND (reference sequence). V lost 7 bases to trimming and J lost 6 bases; unmatched junction nucleotides: 7. The CDR3 runs 14 residues. CDR3 sequence reads: CASMSSGGVREQYF. CDR3 bases: TGTGCCAGTATGTCTAGCGGGGGGGTTCGCGAGCAGTACTTC.